This T cell receptor beta chain stems from a study of graft-versus-host responses after intestinal transplantation. Looking at the study overall: Grafts were multivisceral, liver-intestinal, or isolated intestinal.

Repertoires were generated with immunoSEQ multiplex PCR, while TCRdb's copy carries only in-frame clones and drops some. The sample lists 150,000 or so clones, 92% occurring once. As concerns this clone: Its antigen is not identified.

The CDR3 runs to 12 residues. J gave up 8 bases and V 2 bases, and 4 bases lay outside the gene matches. CDR1 and CDR2 from the germline V gene are SGHDT and YYEEEE. This clonotype originated in a human donor who received an intestinal transplant. This specimen was unstimulated CD4+ T cells sorted from spleen or lymph node cells, taken before intestinal transplant. V is TRBV5-6 and J is TRBJ2-7; TRBD2 matches 7 bases. The CDR3 nucleotides are TGTGCCAGCAGCTTTATGGGGGGGAAGCAGTACTTC. As protein: CASSFMGGKQYF.